These 25 T cell receptor beta chains share one sample of origin, sequenced in a study of T cells in Graves' hyperthyroidism and ophthalmopathy. TCR beta CDR3 regions were amplified from RNA. The HTBI primer set was used in a first-round RT-PCR of the TCR CDR3. TCRdb reprocessed the multiplex PCR reads via MiXCR and lists one record per CDR3 protein. The table records 480,000 or so distinct CDR3 sequences, under 15% of them present only once. Sequences were obtained from blood. The source is a woman between 18 and 29 years old with Graves' hyperthyroidism.

J is TRBJ2-7 and V is TRBV7-8; TRBD2 agrees at 11 bases. Germline V gene data show CDR1 as SGHVS and CDR2 as FQNEAQ. V shed 5 bases, J shed 6 bases, and the junction held 9 bases outside the gene matches. The CDR3 length is 15 residues. This CDR3 reads CASSTSSGRALEQYF. The CDR3 region has the DNA TGTGCCAGCAGCACCAGTAGCGGGAGGGCCCTCGAGCAGTACTTC.

This clonotype has just a few counts. The rearrangement uses TRBV6-2 or TRBV6-3 and TRBJ1-5, with unresolved D. The germline CDR1 and CDR2 sequences are MNHEY and SVGEGT. The CDR3 totals 14 residues. The V and J ends lost 4 bases and 3 bases respectively, with 10 bases between them. The CDR3 here is CASSSGSHNQPQHF. The CDR3, as DNA: TGTGCCAGCAGTTCCGGGTCCCACAATCAGCCCCAGCATTTT.

This clonotype was counted at least ten times. The chain is built from TRBV28 and TRBJ1-2; 8 bases align to TRBD1. The junction had 15 bases not matched to a gene; V was cut back by 4 bases and J by 8 bases. The CDR3 is 16 residues long. In germline, CDR1 is MDHEN, CDR2 SYDVKM. CDR3 region: CASSSDRGWGAGGYTF. CDR3 DNA: TGTGCCAGCAGTTCTGACAGGGGATGGGGGGCTGGGGGCTACACCTTC.

This clonotype was seen ten or more times. The rearrangement joins TRBV9 to TRBJ1-6; 7 bases are a match to TRBD1. The germline V gene encodes CDR1 SGDLS and CDR2 YYNGEE. The CDR3 runs to 15 residues. Unmatched junction bases numbered 6, after V lost 4 bases and J lost 5 bases. CDR3 amino acids: CASSRQGENNSPLHF. The CDR3 nucleotides are TGTGCCAGCAGCAGACAGGGAGAGAATAATTCACCCCTCCACTTT.

This clonotype was seen ten or more times. The rearrangement links TRBV11-2 to TRBJ2-2; weak D call: TRBD1 (5 bases). This CDR3 comprises 15 residues. Germline values: CDR1 SGHAT, CDR2 FQNNGV. V dropped 5 bases and J dropped 6 bases, with 16 bases sitting between them. The CDR3 protein is CASSPLSGSAGELFF. The DNA of the CDR3 is TGTGCCAGCAGCCCCCTGTCAGGGTCCGCCGGGGAGCTGTTTTTT.

This clonotype was recorded a few times. This chain uses TRBV5-1 with TRBJ2-1; TRBD2 matches 9 bases. Germline values: CDR1 SGHRS, CDR2 YFSETQ. The CDR3 runs 16 residues. After removal of 0 bases from V and 5 bases from J, the junction contained 6 bases not matched to a gene. The chain's CDR3 is CASSLEAGGPNNEQFF. As DNA, the CDR3 is TGCGCCAGCAGCTTGGAAGCGGGAGGACCAAACAATGAGCAGTTCTTC.

Note on this clonotype: Since a much larger clone is just one base distant, this may be a read error. The rearrangement joins TRBV3-1 to TRBJ2-1, with 10 bases aligning to TRBD2. V shed 5 bases, J shed 4 bases, and the junction held 8 bases outside the gene matches. The CDR3 is 16 residues long. Germline-derived CDR1 and CDR2 are LGHDT and YNNKEL (reference sequence). Here the CDR3 DNA reads TGTGCCAGCAGCTACCCAGGACTAGCGGCTTACAATGAGCAGTTCTTC. It yields the protein CASSYPGLAAYNEQFF.

V usage is TRBV4-1 and J usage is TRBJ2-7, with 9 nucleotides matching TRBD1. The CDR3 has 15 residues. Germline CDR1 reads MGHRA; CDR2 reads YSYEKL. J was trimmed by 1 base and V by 4 bases; bases with no gene match: 5. The CDR3: CASSPRDRDSYEQYF. For the CDR3, the DNA is TGCGCCAGCAGCCCCCGGGACAGGGATTCCTACGAGCAGTACTTC.

There are many counts of this clonotype. The CDR3 here is CAWSLRVGGAFF. The CDR3 DNA reads TGTGCCTGGAGCCTCCGGGTAGGGGGAGCTTTCTTT. The rearrangement joins TRBV30 to TRBJ1-1; TRBD1 is a possible D gene (6 bases). Germline loops: CDR1 GTSNPN, CDR2 SVGIG (reference sequence). V was cut by 3 bases and J by 10 bases, with 15 bases left in between. This CDR3 has 12 amino acids.

At least ten counts were recorded for this clonotype. The chain uses TRBV24-1 and TRBJ2-2; D is undetermined. There are 11 residues in the CDR3. V lost 4 bases and J 8 bases, leaving 4 bases between the germline ends. From germline, CDR1 is KGHDR and CDR2 SFDVKD. This CDR3 reads CATSEIGELFF. The CDR3 DNA follows: TGTGCCACCAGTGAGATTGGGGAGCTGTTTTTT.

This clonotype was picked up many times. The chain uses TRBV27 and TRBJ1-4; D is uncertain. The CDR3 has 14 residues. Looked up from germline, CDR1 is MNHEY and CDR2 is SMNVEV (reference sequence). Between the trimmed V and J ends, which lost 5 bases and 1 base, there was a span of 8 bases. Here the CDR3 reads CASSTVITNEKLFF. The CDR3, as DNA: TGTGCCAGCAGTACAGTGATAACTAATGAAAAACTGTTTTTT.

This clonotype came up a few times. The V and J genes are TRBV24-1 and TRBJ1-2; D is unclear. Trimming shortened V by 7 bases and J by 4 bases, and 6 bases separated the two germline ends. The CDR3 runs 11 residues. Germline V CDR1 and CDR2: KGHDR, SFDVKD. The CDR3 loop is CATSTTYGYTF. CDR3 bases: TGTGCCACCAGCACTACCTATGGCTACACCTTC.

The V gene is TRBV7-9, the J gene TRBJ2-3, with D uncertain. V was trimmed by 1 base and J by 1 base, leaving 9 bases between them. Germline loops: CDR1 SEHNR, CDR2 FQNEAQ (reference sequence). The CDR3 is 15 residues long. The chain's CDR3 is CASSLVSLGTDTQYF. The DNA for the CDR3 is TGTGCCAGCAGCTTAGTGTCGTTAGGCACAGATACGCAGTATTTT.

At least ten counts were recorded for this clonotype. The V call is TRBV20-1, the J call TRBJ2-7, with 9 positions matching TRBD1. After removal of 4 bases from V and 2 bases from J, the junction contained 6 bases not matched to a gene. The CDR3 covers 14 residues. CDR1 and CDR2 from the germline V gene are DFQATT and SNEGSKA (reference sequence). The chain's CDR3 is CSAMPGQGPYEQYF. In DNA, the CDR3 is TGCAGTGCTATGCCGGGACAGGGACCCTACGAGCAGTACTTC.

In its sample, this clonotype was seen many times. The V and J genes are TRBV11-2 and TRBJ2-5, with D unclear. This CDR3 contains 16 residues. The V and J ends lost 5 bases and 3 bases respectively, with 19 bases between them. CDR1 and CDR2 (germline): SGHAT, FQNNGV. CDR3 region: CASSPGVYDSEETQYF. The CDR3 region has the DNA TGTGCCAGCAGCCCCGGCGTTTACGACTCCGAAGAGACCCAGTACTTC.

This chain connects TRBV28 to TRBJ1-4; D remains ambiguous. Germline V gene lookup returns CDR1 MDHEN and CDR2 SYDVKM. V was cut by 4 bases and J by 3 bases, with 9 bases left in between. This CDR3 region has 14 residues. CDR3 DNA: TGTGCCAGCAGTTCCCATGAGCCTAATGAAAAACTGTTTTTT. Translating it yields CASSSHEPNEKLFF.

V and J are TRBV15 and TRBJ2-7; tentatively, D is TRBD1 or TRBD2 (6 bases each). Between the trimmed V and J ends, which lost 1 base and 2 bases, there was a span of 9 bases. CDR1 is LNHNV, CDR2 YYDKDF, per germline (reference sequence). The CDR3 length is 14 residues. This CDR3 is CATSRAGATYEQYF. The CDR3 DNA follows: TGTGCCACCAGCAGAGCGGGGGCTACCTACGAGCAGTACTTC.

This clonotype was recorded at least ten times. CDR3 in DNA: TGCAGCGTTGCAGGGCACACTGAAGCTTTCTTT. Translation gives CSVAGHTEAFF. The chain has TRBV29-1 and TRBJ1-1; perhaps TRBD1 as D (5 bases). Germline V gives CDR1 SQVTM, CDR2 ANQGSEA. V was pared by 4 bases and J by 3 bases, with 6 bases between. This CDR3 comprises 11 residues.

The CDR3 bases are TGTGCCAGCAGCCCCTTCCGGAATCTGCCGTTACAAGAGACCCAGTACTTC. Amino acids: CASSPFRNLPLQETQYF. V gene TRBV14 combines with J gene TRBJ2-5; D is unclear. Trimming removed 4 bases at V and 2 bases at J, with 20 bases between. The CDR3 has 17 residues. Germline V CDR1 and CDR2: SGHDN, FVKESK.

This clonotype was seen at least ten times. V usage is TRBV2 and J usage is TRBJ1-2; a possible D gene is TRBD1 (6 bases). The CDR3 covers 15 residues. Between the trimmed V and J ends, which lost 4 bases and 8 bases, there was a span of 20 bases. Germline CDR1 SNHLY, CDR2 FYNNEI. This chain's CDR3 is CASSVSRAQGNGYTF. The CDR3 DNA reads TGTGCCAGCAGTGTTTCACGAGCGCAGGGGAACGGCTACACCTTC. Combining the CDR3 with reference TRBV2 and TRBJ1-2 gives the whole variable domain EPEVTQTPSHQVTQMGQEVILRCVPISNHLYFYWYRQILGQKVEFLVSFYNNEISEKSEIFDDQFSVERPDGSNFTLKIRSTKLEDSAMYFCASSVSRAQGNGYTFGSGTRLTVV.

In its sample, this clonotype was seen a few times. The chain has TRBV18 and TRBJ2-7; D might be TRBD2 (5 bases). Germline V gives CDR1 KGHSH, CDR2 LQKENI. With 0 bases removed from V and 3 bases from J, the gap between germline ends came to 9 bases. CDR3 length: 14 residues. The chain's CDR3 is CASSPPGSLYEQYV. The CDR3 DNA follows: TGTGCCAGCTCACCACCAGGGAGCCTCTACGAGCAGTACGTC.

This clonotype was recorded many times. This chain joins TRBV18 and TRBJ1-1, with TRBD1 matching over 7 bases. This CDR3 spans 15 amino acids. Trimming took 5 bases from V and 5 from J; bases not matched to a gene: 11. The V gene's germline CDR1 is KGHSH and CDR2 LQKENI. The CDR3 bases are TGTGCCAGCTCAGCAGAGTCAGGGGGAAGGACTGAAGCTTTCTTT. Encoded protein: CASSAESGGRTEAFF.

The genes are TRBV11-3 and TRBJ1-6; 7 bases are a match to TRBD1. The CDR3 extends over 15 amino acids. Trimming cost V 3 bases and J 9 bases; bases outside gene matches: 8. Per the germline V gene, CDR1 is SGHNT and CDR2 is YENEEA. The CDR3 DNA sequence: TGTGCCAGCAGCTTGACGGAAGGGGGCAGTTCACCCCTCCACTTT. It is translated as CASSLTEGGSSPLHF. The full variable domain, with the rest looked up from reference TRBV11-3 and TRBJ1-6, is EAGVVQSPRYKIIEKKQPVAFWCNPISGHNTLYWYLQNLGQGPELLIRYENEEAVDDSQLPKDRFSAERLKGVDSTLKIQPAELGDSAVYLCASSLTEGGSSPLHFGNGTRLTVT.

This clonotype was found many times. V gene TRBV5-1 combines with J gene TRBJ2-3; 8 positions agree with TRBD2. J was trimmed by 1 base and V by 0 bases; bases with no gene match: 7. Germline loops: CDR1 SGHRS, CDR2 YFSETQ. This CDR3 is built from 17 residues. The CDR3 reads CASSLAPVAGRTDTQYF. For the CDR3, the DNA is TGCGCCAGCAGCTTGGCTCCCGTAGCGGGGCGCACAGATACGCAGTATTTT.

The rearrangement joins TRBV4-1 to TRBJ1-2, with 8 positions matching TRBD1. In germline, CDR1 is MGHRA, CDR2 YSYEKL. CDR3 size: 15 residues. V lost 4 bases and J lost 4; bases outside the gene matches: 8. The CDR3 DNA sequence: TGCGCCAGCAGCCCTGACAGGGGTTCGAGCTATGGCTACACCTTC. Translated, it gives CASSPDRGSSYGYTF.